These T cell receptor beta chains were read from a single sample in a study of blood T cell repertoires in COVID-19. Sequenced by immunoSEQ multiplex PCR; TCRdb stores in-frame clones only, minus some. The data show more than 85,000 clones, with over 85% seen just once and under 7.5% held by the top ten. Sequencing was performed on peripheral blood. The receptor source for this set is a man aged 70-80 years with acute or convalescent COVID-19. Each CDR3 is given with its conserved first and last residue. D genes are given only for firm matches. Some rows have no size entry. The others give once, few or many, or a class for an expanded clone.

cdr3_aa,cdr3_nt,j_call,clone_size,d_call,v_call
CASSLPILTGRSGYTF,TGTGCCAGCAGCTTACCCATTTTGACAGGGCGAAGCGGCTACACCTTC,TRBJ1-2,NA,TRBD1,TRBV11-3
CASRTPGLVSDTQYF,TGTGCCAGTAGGACTCCGGGACTAGTTTCAGATACGCAGTATTTT,TRBJ2-3,NA,TRBD2,TRBV19
CASSSPQGRTEAFF,TGTGCCAGCAGTTCACCACAGGGAAGGACTGAAGCTTTCTTT,TRBJ1-1,NA,NA,TRBV27
CATFILGETQYF,TGTGCCACCTTCATCCTCGGAGAGACCCAGTACTTC,TRBJ2-5,NA,NA,TRBV24-1
CAISDSYEQYF,TGTGCCATCAGTGACAGCTACGAGCAGTACTTC,TRBJ2-7,NA,NA,TRBV10-3
CASRAGAGDEQYF,TGTGCCAGCAGGGCAGGGGCTGGGGACGAGCAGTACTTC,TRBJ2-7,NA,NA,TRBV28
CASSFRGPTGELFF,TGTGCCAGCAGCTTCCGGGGTCCCACCGGGGAGCTGTTTTTT,TRBJ2-2,NA,NA,TRBV5-6
CASSYSGTGTGSPLHF,TGTGCCAGCAGTTACTCGGGGACAGGGACCGGGTCACCCCTCCACTTT,TRBJ1-6,NA,TRBD1,TRBV6-5
CASSLSGGDSPLHF,TGTGCCAGCAGTTTATCGGGGGGGGATTCACCCCTCCACTTT,TRBJ1-6,NA,NA,TRBV27
CASSLARWHNSNQPQHF,TGTGCCAGCAGCTTAGCGCGGTGGCATAATAGCAATCAGCCCCAGCATTTT,TRBJ1-5,NA,NA,TRBV7-2
CASSRLDRATEAFF,TGTGCCAGTAGTAGACTCGACAGGGCAACTGAAGCTTTCTTT,TRBJ1-1,NA,TRBD1,TRBV19
CASSSYNEKLFF,TGTGCCAGCAGTTCCTATAATGAAAAACTGTTTTTT,TRBJ1-4,NA,NA,TRBV12-3/TRBV12-4
CASSQAPGLQETQYF,TGTGCCAGCAGCCAGGCCCCGGGACTACAAGAGACCCAGTACTTC,TRBJ2-5,NA,TRBD2,TRBV4-2
CASSLGLEAINEQFF,TGTGCCAGCAGCTTGGGACTAGAGGCGATCAATGAGCAGTTCTTC,TRBJ2-1,NA,TRBD2,TRBV7-7
CASSRPRDRHYEQYF,TGTGCCAGCAGCCGCCCCCGGGACAGACACTACGAGCAGTACTTC,TRBJ2-7,once,TRBD1,TRBV3-1/TRBV3-2